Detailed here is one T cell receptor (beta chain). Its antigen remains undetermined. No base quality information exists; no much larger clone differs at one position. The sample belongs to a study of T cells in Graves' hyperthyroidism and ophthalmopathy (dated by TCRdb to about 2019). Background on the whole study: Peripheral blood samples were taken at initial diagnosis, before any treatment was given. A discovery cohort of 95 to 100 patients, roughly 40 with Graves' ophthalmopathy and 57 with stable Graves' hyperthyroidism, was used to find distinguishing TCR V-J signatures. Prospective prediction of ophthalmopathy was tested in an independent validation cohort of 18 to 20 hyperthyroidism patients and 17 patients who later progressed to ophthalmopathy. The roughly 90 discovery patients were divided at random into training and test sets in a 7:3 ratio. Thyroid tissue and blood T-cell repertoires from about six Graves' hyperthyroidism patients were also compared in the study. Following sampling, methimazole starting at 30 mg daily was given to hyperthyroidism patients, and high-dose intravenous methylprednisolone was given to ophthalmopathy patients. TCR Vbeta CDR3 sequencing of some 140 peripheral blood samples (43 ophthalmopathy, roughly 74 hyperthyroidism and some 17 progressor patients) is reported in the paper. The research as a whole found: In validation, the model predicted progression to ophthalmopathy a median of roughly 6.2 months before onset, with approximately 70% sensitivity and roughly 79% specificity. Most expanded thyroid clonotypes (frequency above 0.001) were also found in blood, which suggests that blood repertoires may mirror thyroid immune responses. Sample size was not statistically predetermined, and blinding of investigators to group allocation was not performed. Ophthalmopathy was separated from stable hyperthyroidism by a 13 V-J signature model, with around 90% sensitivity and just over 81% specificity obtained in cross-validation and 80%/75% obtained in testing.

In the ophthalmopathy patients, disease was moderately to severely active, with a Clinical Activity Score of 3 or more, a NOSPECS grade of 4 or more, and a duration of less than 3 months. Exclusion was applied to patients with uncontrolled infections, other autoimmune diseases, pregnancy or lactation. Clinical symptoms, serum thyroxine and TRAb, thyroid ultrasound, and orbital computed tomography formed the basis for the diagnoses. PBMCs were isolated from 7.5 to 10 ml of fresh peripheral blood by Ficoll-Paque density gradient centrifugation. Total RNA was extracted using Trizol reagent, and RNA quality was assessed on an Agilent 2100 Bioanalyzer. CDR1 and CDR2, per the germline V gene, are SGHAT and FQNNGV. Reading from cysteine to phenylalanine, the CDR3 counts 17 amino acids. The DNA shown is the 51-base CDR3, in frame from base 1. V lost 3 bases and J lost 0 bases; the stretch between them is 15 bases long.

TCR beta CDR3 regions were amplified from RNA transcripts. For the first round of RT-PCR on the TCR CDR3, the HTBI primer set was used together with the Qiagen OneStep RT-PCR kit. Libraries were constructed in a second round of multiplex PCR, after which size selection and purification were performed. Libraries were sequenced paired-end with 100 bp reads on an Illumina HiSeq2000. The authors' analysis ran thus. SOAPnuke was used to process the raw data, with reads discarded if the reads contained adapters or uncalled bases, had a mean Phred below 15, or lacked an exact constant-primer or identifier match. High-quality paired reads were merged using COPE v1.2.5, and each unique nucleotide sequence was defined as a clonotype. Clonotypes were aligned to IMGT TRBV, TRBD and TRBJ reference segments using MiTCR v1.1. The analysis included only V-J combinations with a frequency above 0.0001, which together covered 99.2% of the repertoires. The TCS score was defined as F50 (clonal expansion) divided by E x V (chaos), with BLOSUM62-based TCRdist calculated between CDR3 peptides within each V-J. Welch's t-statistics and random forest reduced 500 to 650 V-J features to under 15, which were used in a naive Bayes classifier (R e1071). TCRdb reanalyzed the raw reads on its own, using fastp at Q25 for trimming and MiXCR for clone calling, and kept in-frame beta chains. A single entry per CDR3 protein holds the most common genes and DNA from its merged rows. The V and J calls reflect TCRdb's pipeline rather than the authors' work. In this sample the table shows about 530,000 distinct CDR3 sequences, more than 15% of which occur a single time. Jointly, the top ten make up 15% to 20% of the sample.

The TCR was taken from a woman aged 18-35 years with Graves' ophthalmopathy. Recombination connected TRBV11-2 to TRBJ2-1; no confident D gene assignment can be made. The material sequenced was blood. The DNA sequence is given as TGTGCCAGCAGCTTGGAGCGACTCACCTTCTCCTACAATGAGCAGTTCTTC. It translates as CASSLERLTFSYNEQFF.